This T cell receptor beta chain was profiled in a study of CD4 T cells in relation to SARS-CoV-2 and coronaviruses (dated by TCRdb to 2020 to 2022). Describing the broader study: Patient-derived lymphoblastoid cell lines were used to map the HLA restriction of shared crossreactive spike epitopes. Memory CD4+ T cell crossreactivity between SARS-CoV-2 and common cold coronavirus spike proteins was assessed at the TCR clonotype level in the study. Samples from three pre-COVID donors and the naive versus memory experiments were sequenced with the Adaptive Biotechnologies TCR-sequencing kit; other data were Illumina-based. For other donors in the study, expansion assays were sequenced with a different, Illumina-based TCR-beta assay.

The paper's findings and limits, for the study overall: Pre-pandemic and post-infection samples were not both contributed by any donor, so tracing of the source of pre-existing responses was limited. Crossreactive clones showed significantly weaker SARS-CoV-2-driven expansion than monoreactive clones, consistent with antigenic imprinting. Crossreactivity analysis centred on spike protein, so crossreactivity against other viral proteins was not assessed. The study was constrained by small numbers of patients and of tested TCRs. Roughly 60% of donors had memory CD4+ clonotypes that crossrecognized SARS-CoV-2 and at least one common cold coronavirus spike. Naive versus memory sequencing indicated that memory recall responses, rather than primary responses primed during culture, are detected by the assay.

Deep-resolution immunoSEQ TCR-beta sequencing was performed on DNA from uncultured naive and memory CD4+ T cells. The original pipeline was this. During preprocessing, nonproductive sequences were discarded, as were any CDR3s that did not begin with C, did not end with F or W, or were shorter than 7 amino acids. Cultured and uncultured naive and memory CD4+ repertoires were searched for previously identified spike- and CEF-reactive CDR3s. CDR3 homology was quantified as pairwise Levenshtein distance, calculated with the stringdist R package after three terminal residues were trimmed from each end. In its TCRdb copy, this immuneACCESS table keeps in-frame sequences only and misses some clones. Where compared with another copy, unresolved V genes explain less than half of these, and the others have no known cause. Clonal size and the V and J genes are those of that table, whereas D and trimming came from the DNA. This sample gives about 65,000 clones in total; more than 75% of them show up just once. In total, the top ten clones hold more than 1.5% of the sample.

As regards this clone: It has no known antigen specificity. Within one base of it there is no much larger clone, and no base qualities were kept.

CD4+ T cells from unexposed donors were collected before the COVID-19 pandemic (2011-2018). Naive and memory CD4+ T cells were separated from cryopreserved PBMCs by CD4 enrichment followed by EasySep naive CD4+ T cell enrichment. Leukapheresis product for the unexposed donors was bought commercially. Ficoll-Paque PLUS gradient centrifugation was used to isolate PBMCs from leukapheresis product or whole blood. PBMCs were either cryopreserved at -140°C or used fresh in the expansion assay. The QIAamp Micro DNA Kit was used to extract genomic DNA from the CD4+ T cells. The CDR3 runs 11 amino acids, cysteine and phenylalanine included. Only the CDR3 part of the read is kept: 33 bases, read in frame from the first base. V is pared back by 6 bases and J by 8 bases, with 8 bases lying between the germline termini.

This chain is built from TRBV12-3 or TRBV12-4 and TRBJ2-1, with the D segment identity uncertain. The receptor's source is a human donor in good health. The sequencing sample was made of memory CD4+ T cells from PBMCs. The cell subset or site label of this sample denotes: memory (non-naive) CD4+ T cells. The bases read TGTGCCAGCAGCCACGGAGATGAGCAGTTCTTC. Its amino acids are CASSHGDEQFF.